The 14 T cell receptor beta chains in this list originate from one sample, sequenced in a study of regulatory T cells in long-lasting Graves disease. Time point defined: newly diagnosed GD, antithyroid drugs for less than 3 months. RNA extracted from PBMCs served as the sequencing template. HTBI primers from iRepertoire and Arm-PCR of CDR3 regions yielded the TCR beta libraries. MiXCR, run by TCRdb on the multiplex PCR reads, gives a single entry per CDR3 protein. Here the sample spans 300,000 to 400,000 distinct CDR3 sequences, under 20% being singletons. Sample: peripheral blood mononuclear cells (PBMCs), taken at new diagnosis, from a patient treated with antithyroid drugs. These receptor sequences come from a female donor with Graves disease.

CDR3 DNA sequence: TGCAGCGTTGATGGGACAGTGTTCTATGGCTACACCTTC. It specifies CSVDGTVFYGYTF. The rearrangement uses TRBV29-1 and TRBJ1-2; TRBD1 agrees at 7 bases. This CDR3 is built from 13 residues. V lost 3 bases and J lost 4; bases outside the gene matches: 5. Looked up from germline, CDR1 is SQVTM and CDR2 is ANQGSEA.

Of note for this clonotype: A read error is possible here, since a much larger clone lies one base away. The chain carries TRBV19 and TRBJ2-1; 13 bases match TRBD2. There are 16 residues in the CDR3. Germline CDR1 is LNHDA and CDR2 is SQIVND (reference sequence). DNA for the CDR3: TGTGCCAGTAGTAGTCCGGGACTAGCGGGGTACAATGAGCAGCTCTTC. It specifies CASSSPGLAGYNEQLF.

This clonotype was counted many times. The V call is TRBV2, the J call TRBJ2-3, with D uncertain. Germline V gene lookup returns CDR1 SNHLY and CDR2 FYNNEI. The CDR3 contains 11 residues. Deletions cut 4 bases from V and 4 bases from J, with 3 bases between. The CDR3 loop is CASSGADTQYF. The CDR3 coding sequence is TGTGCCAGCAGTGGGGCAGATACGCAGTATTTT.

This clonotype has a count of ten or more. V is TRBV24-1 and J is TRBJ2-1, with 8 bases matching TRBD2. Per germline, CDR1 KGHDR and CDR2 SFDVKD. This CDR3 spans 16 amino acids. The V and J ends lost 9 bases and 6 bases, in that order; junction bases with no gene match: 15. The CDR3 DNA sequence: TGTGCCACCGCCGGAGGACGGGAGGGCCTCTCCAATGAGCAGTTCTTC. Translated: CATAGGREGLSNEQFF.

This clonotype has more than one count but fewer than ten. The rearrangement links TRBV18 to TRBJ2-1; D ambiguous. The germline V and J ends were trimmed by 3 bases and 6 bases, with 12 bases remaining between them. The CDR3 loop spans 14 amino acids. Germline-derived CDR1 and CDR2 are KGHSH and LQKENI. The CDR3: CASSPQAERNEQFF. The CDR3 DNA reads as TGTGCCAGCTCACCTCAAGCTGAGCGCAATGAGCAGTTCTTC. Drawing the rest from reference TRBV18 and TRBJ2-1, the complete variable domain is NAGVMQNPRHLVRRRGQEARLRCSPMKGHSHVYWYRQLPEEGLKFMVYLQKENIIDESGMPKERFSAEFPKEGPSILRIQQVVRGDSAAYFCASSPQAERNEQFFGPGTRLTVL.

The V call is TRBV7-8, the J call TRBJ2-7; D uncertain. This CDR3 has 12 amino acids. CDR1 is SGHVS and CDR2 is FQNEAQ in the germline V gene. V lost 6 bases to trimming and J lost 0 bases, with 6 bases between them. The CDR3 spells CASRDVSYEQYF. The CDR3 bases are TGTGCCAGCAGGGACGTCTCCTACGAGCAGTACTTC. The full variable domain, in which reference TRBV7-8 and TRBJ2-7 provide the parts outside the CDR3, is GAGVSQSPRYKVAKRGQDVALRCDPISGHVSLFWYQQALGQGPEFLTYFQNEAQLDKSGLPSDRFFAERPEGSVSTLKIQRTQQEDSAVYLCASRDVSYEQYFGPGTRLTVT.

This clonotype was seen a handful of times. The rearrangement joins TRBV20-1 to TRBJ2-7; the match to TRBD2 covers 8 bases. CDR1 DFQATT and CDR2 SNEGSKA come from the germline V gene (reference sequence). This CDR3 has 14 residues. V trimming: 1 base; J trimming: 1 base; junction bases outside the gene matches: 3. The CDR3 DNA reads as TGCAGTGCTAGAGCTAGCGGGCCTTCCTACGAGCAGTACTTC. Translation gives CSARASGPSYEQYF.

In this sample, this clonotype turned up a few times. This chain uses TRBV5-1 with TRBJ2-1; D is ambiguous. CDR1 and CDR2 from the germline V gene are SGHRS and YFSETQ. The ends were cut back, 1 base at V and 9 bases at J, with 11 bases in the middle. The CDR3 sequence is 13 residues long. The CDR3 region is CASSLLRSGEQFF. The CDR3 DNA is TGCGCCAGCAGCTTGTTGAGGTCGGGTGAGCAGTTCTTC.

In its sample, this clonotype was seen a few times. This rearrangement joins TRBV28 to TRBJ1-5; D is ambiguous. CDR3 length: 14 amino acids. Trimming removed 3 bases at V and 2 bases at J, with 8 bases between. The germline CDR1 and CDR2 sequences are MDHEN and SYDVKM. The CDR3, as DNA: TGTGCCAGCAGTTTTCAGCCGGGCAATCAGCCCCAGCATTTT. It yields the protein CASSFQPGNQPQHF. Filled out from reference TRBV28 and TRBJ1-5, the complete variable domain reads DVKVTQSSRYLVKRTGEKVFLECVQDMDHENMFWYRQDPGLGLRLIYFSYDVKMKEKGDIPEGYSVSREKKERFSLILESASTNQTSMYLCASSFQPGNQPQHFGDGTRLSIL.

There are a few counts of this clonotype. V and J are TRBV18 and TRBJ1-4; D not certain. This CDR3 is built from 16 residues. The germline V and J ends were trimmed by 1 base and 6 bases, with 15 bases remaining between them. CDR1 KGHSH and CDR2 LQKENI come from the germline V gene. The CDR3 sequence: CASSPRAVDVYEKLFF. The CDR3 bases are TGTGCCAGCTCACCACGGGCAGTTGATGTGTATGAAAAACTGTTTTTT.

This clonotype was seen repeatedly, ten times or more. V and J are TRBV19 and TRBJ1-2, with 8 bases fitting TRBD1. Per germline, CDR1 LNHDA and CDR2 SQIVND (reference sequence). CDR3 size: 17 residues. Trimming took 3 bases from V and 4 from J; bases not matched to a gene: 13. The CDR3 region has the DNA TGTGCCAGTAGTATTGTAGAGACAGGGGATTTTATCTATGGCTACACCTTC. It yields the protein CASSIVETGDFIYGYTF.

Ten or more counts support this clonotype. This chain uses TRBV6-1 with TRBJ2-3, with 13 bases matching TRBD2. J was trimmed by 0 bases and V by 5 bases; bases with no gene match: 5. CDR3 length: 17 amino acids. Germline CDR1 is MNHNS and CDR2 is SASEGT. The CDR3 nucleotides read TGTGCCAGCAGTAAGTGGACTAGCGGGAGTAGCACAGATACGCAGTATTTT. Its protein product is CASSKWTSGSSTDTQYF.

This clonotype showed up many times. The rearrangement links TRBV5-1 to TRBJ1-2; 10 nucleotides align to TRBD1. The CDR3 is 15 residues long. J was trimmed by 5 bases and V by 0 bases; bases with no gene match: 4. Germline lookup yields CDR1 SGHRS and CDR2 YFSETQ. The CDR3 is CASSLEGQGPYGYTF. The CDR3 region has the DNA TGCGCCAGCAGCTTGGAGGGACAGGGGCCTTATGGCTACACCTTC.

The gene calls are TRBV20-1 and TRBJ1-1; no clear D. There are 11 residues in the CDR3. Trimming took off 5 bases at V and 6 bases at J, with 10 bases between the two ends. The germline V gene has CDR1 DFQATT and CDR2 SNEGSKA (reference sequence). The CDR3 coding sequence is TGCAGTGCTCTCAGACGACCTGAAGCTTTCTTT. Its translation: CSALRRPEAFF.